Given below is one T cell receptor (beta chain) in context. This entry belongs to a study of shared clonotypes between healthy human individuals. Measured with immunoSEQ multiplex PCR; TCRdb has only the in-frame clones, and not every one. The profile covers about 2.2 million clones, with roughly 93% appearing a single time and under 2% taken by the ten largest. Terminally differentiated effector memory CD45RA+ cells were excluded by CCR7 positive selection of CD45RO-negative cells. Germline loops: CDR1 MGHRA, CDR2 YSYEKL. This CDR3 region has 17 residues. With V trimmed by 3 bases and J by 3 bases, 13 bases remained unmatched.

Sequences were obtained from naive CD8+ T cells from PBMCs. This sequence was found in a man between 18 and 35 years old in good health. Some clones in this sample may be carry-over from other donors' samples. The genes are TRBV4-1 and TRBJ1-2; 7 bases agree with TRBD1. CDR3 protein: CASSHWGQKVRDYGYTF. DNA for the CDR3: TGCGCCAGCAGCCATTGGGGACAGAAGGTGCGGGACTATGGCTACACCTTC.